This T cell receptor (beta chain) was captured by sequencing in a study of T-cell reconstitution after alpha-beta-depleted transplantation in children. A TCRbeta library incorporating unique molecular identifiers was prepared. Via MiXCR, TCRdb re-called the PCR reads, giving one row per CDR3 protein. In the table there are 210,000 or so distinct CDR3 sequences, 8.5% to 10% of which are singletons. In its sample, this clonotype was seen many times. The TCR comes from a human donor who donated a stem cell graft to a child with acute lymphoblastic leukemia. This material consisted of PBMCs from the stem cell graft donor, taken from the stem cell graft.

The CDR3 loop is CASSSKVSTDTQYF. In DNA form, the CDR3 reads TGTGCCAGCAGTTCCAAGGTTAGCACAGATACGCAGTATTTT. The genes are TRBV6-5 and TRBJ2-3; no reliable D call. The CDR3 loop spans 14 amino acids. The germline V and J ends were trimmed by 4 bases and 0 bases, with 8 bases remaining between them. Per the germline V gene, CDR1 is MNHEY and CDR2 is SVGAGI.